This passage covers 29 T cell receptor beta chains from one sample sequenced in a study of shared clonotypes between healthy human individuals. TCRdb's copy holds only in-frame clones and misses some; the assay was immunoSEQ multiplex PCR. This sample has about 1.1 million clones; 60% to 80% occur once, and the top ten carry approximately 0.95%. Material for sequencing was memory CD4+ T cells from PBMCs. This sample's subset: CD45RA-negative fraction. Receptors originate from a man between 18 and 29 years old in good health. Some clones in this sample may be carry-over from other donors' samples.

The gene calls are TRBV5-1 and TRBJ2-7; TRBD2 might be the D (5 bases). The CDR3 runs 16 residues. Trimming shortened V by 9 bases and J by 5 bases, and 27 bases separated the two germline ends. Germline loops: CDR1 SGHRS, CDR2 YFSETQ. In DNA, the CDR3 is TGCGCCATTTTACTGGACGATGGTCGGGGAAGCCACGAGCAGTACTTC. Amino acid sequence: CAILLDDGRGSHEQYF.

The DNA of the CDR3 is TGTGCCATCAGTGAGAACGACCCCGGGGAGCTGTTTTTT. Translating gives CAISENDPGELFF. This sequence joins TRBV10-3 and TRBJ2-2; D uncertain. The CDR3 has 13 residues. Trimming cost V 2 bases and J 6 bases, with 7 bases left between them. Germline CDR1 and CDR2: ENHRY and SYGVKD.

This chain joins TRBV9 and TRBJ2-4, with 8 nucleotides matching TRBD2. The V segment lost 2 bases and the J segment 6 bases; nucleotides outside the gene matches: 4. The CDR3 covers 14 residues. The germline CDR1 and CDR2 sequences are SGDLS and YYNGEE. The CDR3 reads CASSVSGTGNIQYF. As DNA, the CDR3 is TGTGCCAGCAGCGTTAGCGGGACCGGAAACATTCAGTACTTC.

This clone appeared a single time. This chain uses TRBV5-1 with TRBJ1-5; D is undetermined. Germline-derived CDR1 and CDR2 are SGHRS and YFSETQ. V was trimmed by 5 bases and J by 2 bases, leaving 11 bases between them. The CDR3 totals 14 residues. The CDR3 sequence is CASSSGDGNQPQHF. The CDR3 nucleotides read TGCGCCAGCAGTTCCGGGGATGGCAATCAGCCCCAGCATTTT.

A remark on this clone: At the DNA level, this CDR3 is encoded by other sequences in the same sample as well. V usage is TRBV5-1 and J usage is TRBJ2-3; TRBD2 aligns across 15 bases. Trimming cost V 0 bases and J 0 bases; bases outside gene matches: 2. The germline CDR1 and CDR2 sequences are SGHRS and YFSETQ. The CDR3 totals 18 residues. CDR3 in amino acids: CASSLGGLAGGSTDTQYF. The CDR3 DNA follows: TGCGCCAGCAGCTTGGGCGGACTAGCGGGAGGGAGCACAGATACGCAGTATTTT.

The chain employs TRBV19 and TRBJ2-1; 8 nucleotides align to TRBD2. With V trimmed by 2 bases and J by 5 bases, 8 bases remained unmatched. The CDR3 runs to 16 residues. The germline V gene encodes CDR1 LNHDA and CDR2 SQIVND (reference sequence). The CDR3 spells CASSILGGRPDNEQFF. CDR3 sequence (DNA): TGTGCCAGTAGTATACTCGGCGGGAGGCCTGACAATGAGCAGTTCTTC.

This chain links TRBV6-5 with TRBJ1-2, with 9 nucleotides matching TRBD1. After removal of 4 bases from V and 5 bases from J, the junction contained 11 bases not matched to a gene. CDR1 and CDR2 from the germline V gene are MNHEY and SVGAGI. The CDR3 runs 16 residues. The CDR3 protein is CASSSWTGDGLYGYTF. The CDR3 DNA is TGTGCCAGCAGTTCTTGGACAGGGGACGGTTTATATGGCTACACCTTC.

The V call is TRBV9, the J call TRBJ2-1; D may be TRBD2 (7 bases). The length of the CDR3 is 15 residues. Germline V gene lookup returns CDR1 SGDLS and CDR2 YYNGEE. V was pared by 3 bases and J by 0 bases, with 10 bases between. CDR3 region: CASSAGGASYNEQFF. DNA for the CDR3: TGTGCCAGCAGCGCTGGGGGGGCCTCCTACAATGAGCAGTTCTTC.

V usage is TRBV30 and J usage is TRBJ2-5; 9 positions agree with TRBD2. The tail of the sequence fits TRBJ2-7 better, so the J call may be wrong. The CDR3 consists of 15 residues. CDR1 GTSNPN and CDR2 SVGIG come from the germline V gene (reference sequence). DNA of the CDR3: TGTGCCTGGAGTGTCTATAGCGGGAGATCCTACGAGCAGTACTTC. The encoded protein is CAWSVYSGRSYEQYF.

Concerning this clone itself: This same CDR3 is encoded by further DNA sequences in the sample. The J gene is TRBJ2-2, the V gene TRBV5-1; the D is unclear. Trimming pared 1 base from V and 0 bases from J, leaving 10 bases between. CDR3 length: 16 residues. The germline V gene encodes CDR1 SGHRS and CDR2 YFSETQ. CDR3 in DNA: TGCGCCAGCAGCTTGCTAGGTTCCGCGAACACCGGGGAGCTGTTTTTT. Encoded protein: CASSLLGSANTGELFF. Drawing the rest from reference TRBV5-1 and TRBJ2-2, the complete variable domain is KAGVTQTPRYLIKTRGQQVTLSCSPISGHRSVSWYQQTPGQGLQFLFEYFSETQRNKGNFPGRFSGRQFSNSRSEMNVSTLELGDSALYLCASSLLGSANTGELFFGEGSRLTVL.

This clone was counted between two and nine times. The V and J genes are TRBV20-1 and TRBJ1-2; 8 bases map to TRBD1. The CDR3 contains 11 residues. Germline CDR1 and CDR2: DFQATT and SNEGSKA (reference sequence). J was trimmed by 4 bases and V by 6 bases; bases with no gene match: 1. The CDR3 nucleotides read TGCAGTGCCCAGGGGGCCTATGGCTACACCTTC. This gives the protein CSAQGAYGYTF.

The rearrangement uses TRBV6-5 and TRBJ2-5; 9 nucleotides align to TRBD1. The CDR3 spans 13 residues. V was pared by 7 bases and J by 5 bases, with 5 bases of the junction left unmatched. The germline CDR1 and CDR2 sequences are MNHEY and SVGAGI. CDR3 in DNA: TGTGCCAGCACCGGACAGGGGCGGGAGACCCAGTACTTC. This gives the protein CASTGQGRETQYF.

The chain recombines TRBV11-1 with TRBJ2-5; D might be TRBD2 (6 bases). Germline CDR1 SGHAT, CDR2 FQDESV (reference sequence). Trimming stripped 8 bases from V and 11 bases from J, with 24 bases between. The CDR3 is 14 amino acids. The CDR3 reads CASQAFNGGVEQYF. DNA of the CDR3: TGTGCCAGCCAGGCCTTTAACGGGGGAGTGGAGCAGTACTTC.

V usage is TRBV7-2 and J usage is TRBJ2-1, with D hard to call. The CDR3 sequence is 15 residues long. V was trimmed by 3 bases and J by 0 bases, leaving 9 bases between them. Looked up from germline, CDR1 is SGHTA and CDR2 is FQGNSA. The CDR3 DNA sequence: TGTGCCAGCAGCTTGCTGGGTGCCTCCTACAATGAGCAGTTCTTC. Protein sequence: CASSLLGASYNEQFF. The variable domain in full, completed from reference TRBV7-2 and TRBJ2-1, reads GAGVSQSPSNKVTEKGKDVELRCDPISGHTALYWYRQSLGQGLEFLIYFQGNSAPDKSGLPSDRFSAERTGGSVSTLTIQRTQQEDSAVYLCASSLLGASYNEQFFGPGTRLTVL.

In this sample, this clone turned up a few times. Other DNA sequences in the sample encode the same CDR3. The CDR3 DNA is TGTGCCAGCAGCTTAACCTTAGGGGATACGCAGTATTTT. It yields the protein CASSLTLGDTQYF. The J gene is TRBJ2-3, the V gene TRBV7-3; D remains unclear. Looked up from germline, CDR1 is SGHTA and CDR2 is FQGTGA. The CDR3 totals 13 residues. V was trimmed by 0 bases and J by 6 bases, leaving 7 bases between them.

The chain employs TRBV2 and TRBJ2-7; D is uncertain. The J call may be incorrect, as the DNA end agrees better with TRBJ2-1. The CDR3 has 11 residues. Per germline, CDR1 SNHLY and CDR2 FYNNEI. The DNA of the CDR3 is TGTGCCAGCAACCGTTACGATGAGCAGTTCTTC. This translates into CASNRYDEQFF.

V gene TRBV18 combines with J gene TRBJ2-2; a weak D match, TRBD1 (6 bases). CDR3 length equals 18 residues. Trimming stripped 6 bases from V and 3 bases from J, with 23 bases between. Germline CDR1 and CDR2: KGHSH and LQKENI. The CDR3 loop is CASSPRDIRFGHTGELFF. The CDR3 bases are TGTGCCAGCTCCCCCCGGGACATAAGATTCGGTCACACCGGGGAGCTGTTTTTT.

The genes are TRBV28 and TRBJ2-7; no definite D call. The CDR3 length is 13 residues. Between the trimmed V and J ends, which lost 2 bases and 2 bases, there was a span of 7 bases. The germline V gene encodes CDR1 MDHEN and CDR2 SYDVKM. The CDR3 sequence: CASSLPVPYEQYF. DNA of the CDR3: TGTGCCAGCAGTTTACCAGTCCCCTACGAGCAGTACTTC.

Only one count was recorded for this clone. The V and J genes are TRBV5-1 and TRBJ1-1; D is possibly TRBD1 (5 bases). Trimming left V 0 bases short and J 1 base short, with 13 bases between. Germline loops: CDR1 SGHRS, CDR2 YFSETQ. CDR3 length: 16 residues. The CDR3 protein is CASSLGEWTTNTEAFF. DNA for the CDR3: TGCGCCAGCAGCTTGGGGGAGTGGACAACGAACACTGAAGCTTTCTTT. Full variable domain (rest looked up from reference TRBV5-1 and TRBJ1-1): KAGVTQTPRYLIKTRGQQVTLSCSPISGHRSVSWYQQTPGQGLQFLFEYFSETQRNKGNFPGRFSGRQFSNSRSEMNVSTLELGDSALYLCASSLGEWTTNTEAFFGQGTRLTVV.

V is TRBV7-3 and J is TRBJ1-2; no firm D call. The CDR3 is 14 residues long. Trimming removed 0 bases from V and 8 bases from J, with 13 bases in between. CDR1 is SGHTA, CDR2 FQGTGA, per germline. CDR3 DNA: TGTGCCAGCAGCTTAACCTCAGGAAATCAGGGCTACACCTTC. It translates to CASSLTSGNQGYTF.

This sequence joins TRBV5-6 and TRBJ2-5, with 8 nucleotides matching TRBD1. Per germline, CDR1 SGHDT and CDR2 YYEEEE. The CDR3 totals 14 residues. Germline trimming cut 4 bases from V and 4 bases from J; bases unmatched to any gene: 6. CDR3 nucleotide sequence: TGTGCCAGCAGCGCAGGGGGCGGTGGAGAGACCCAGTACTTC. It encodes CASSAGGGGETQYF.

The CDR3 region has the DNA TGTGCCAGCAGTGAAGCGCTTCTCGGAACCGGGGAGCTGTTTTTT. Residues: CASSEALLGTGELFF. The chain carries TRBV2 and TRBJ2-2; D call uncertain. The germline CDR1 and CDR2 sequences are SNHLY and FYNNEI. This CDR3 is built from 15 residues. The V end was cut by 0 bases, the J end by 5 bases, with 10 bases between.

The chain is built from TRBV7-3 and TRBJ1-1, with a possible D match to TRBD1 (6 bases). Trimming removed 5 bases from V and 10 bases from J, with 17 bases in between. CDR1 and CDR2 from the germline V gene are SGHTA and FQGTGA. CDR3 length: 13 amino acids. The CDR3 DNA follows: TGTGCCAGCAGCCCCTCGGAGGGGGGGCGAGCTTTCTTT. Its protein is CASSPSEGGRAFF. Variable domain in full (rest from reference TRBV7-3 and TRBJ1-1): GAGVSQTPSNKVTEKGKYVELRCDPISGHTALYWYRQSLGQGPEFLIYFQGTGAADDSGLPNDRFFAVRPEGSVSTLKIQRTERGDSAVYLCASSPSEGGRAFFGQGTRLTVV.

The chain links TRBV25-1 to TRBJ1-5, with 10 bases aligning to TRBD1. This CDR3 is 14 amino acids long. The junction had 4 bases not matched to a gene; V was cut back by 4 bases and J by 7 bases. The germline gives CDR1 MGHDK, CDR2 SYGVNS. CDR3 nucleotide sequence: TGTGCCAGCAGTGGGACAGGGGGTTTGCAGCCCCAGCATTTT. Protein sequence: CASSGTGGLQPQHF.

This clone has only a few counts. The gene calls are TRBV10-2 and TRBJ1-2; D gene ambiguous. Trimming took off 6 bases at V and 6 bases at J, with 8 bases between the two ends. This CDR3 comprises 11 residues. Germline V gene lookup returns CDR1 WSHSY and CDR2 SAAADI. CDR3 nucleotides: TGCGCCAGCAGAGGGAATAATGGCTACACCTTC. Its translation is CASRGNNGYTF.

V usage is TRBV20-1 and J usage is TRBJ2-7; D may be TRBD1 (5 bases). The V end lost 4 bases, the J end lost 4 bases, and 5 bases lay between the germline ends. CDR3 length: 10 residues. CDR1 DFQATT and CDR2 SNEGSKA come from the germline V gene (reference sequence). In DNA, the CDR3 is TGCAGTGCTAAGGGGTACGAGCAGTACTTC. Translation: CSAKGYEQYF.

The gene calls are TRBV29-1 and TRBJ2-2; D gene ambiguous. Trimming took off 5 bases at V and 1 base at J, with 5 bases between the two ends. CDR3 length: 12 amino acids. Germline V gene data show CDR1 as SQVTM and CDR2 as ANQGSEA. CDR3 coding DNA: TGCAGCGTTCATGAGAACACCGGGGAGCTGTTTTTT. Its protein is CSVHENTGELFF.

This clone was seen only once. The V and J genes are TRBV5-1 and TRBJ2-2; tentatively, D is TRBD2 (5 bases). V was shortened by 3 bases and J by 2 bases, with 11 bases between the two germline ends. The CDR3 has 15 amino acids. Germline assignment: CDR1 SGHRS and CDR2 YFSETQ. The CDR3 spells CASSSAGLNTGELFF. CDR3 DNA sequence: TGCGCCAGCAGCTCGGCCGGACTCAACACCGGGGAGCTGTTTTTT.

This chain uses TRBV7-3 with TRBJ2-1, with 7 positions matching TRBD2. Germline V gives CDR1 SGHTA, CDR2 FQGTGA. The CDR3 has 14 residues. V shed 2 bases, J shed 7 bases, and the junction held 5 bases outside the gene matches. CDR3 loop: CASSLLAEVNEQFF. The CDR3 DNA is TGTGCCAGCAGCTTACTAGCGGAAGTTAATGAGCAGTTCTTC.